Listed below are T cell receptor beta chains from one sample, sequenced in a study of shared clonotypes between healthy human individuals. Data came from immunoSEQ multiplex PCR; TCRdb stores just in-frame clones and leaves some out. The sample has approximately 710,000 clones, less than 95% seen once; the top ten hold less than 40%. What was sequenced was memory CD8+ T cells from PBMCs. Receptors were obtained from a young man in good health. Some clones in this sample may be carry-over from other donors' samples. The CDR3 runs from the conserved cysteine through the conserved F or W. D genes are given only for firm matches. Clone size, where shown, is once, few, many, or a class for clones that have expanded.

abundance: NA
j_gene: TRBJ2-5
v_gene: TRBV7-9
d_gene: NA
len: 14
CDR3nt: TGTGCCAGCAGCCCGCAGGGTATTGGGGAGACCCAGTACTTC
CDR3aa: CASSPQGIGETQYF

abundance: NA
j_gene: TRBJ2-1
v_gene: TRBV7-8
d_gene: NA
len: 15
CDR3nt: TGTGCCAGCAGGTCAGCTATGGGGGGAAGGGGTGAGCAGTTCTTC
CDR3aa: CASRSAMGGRGEQFF

abundance: once
j_gene: TRBJ2-1
v_gene: TRBV10-3
d_gene: TRBD2
len: 15
CDR3nt: TGTGCCATCAGTGAGAATCATCGGGAGGGTTATGAGCAGTTCTTC
CDR3aa: CAISENHREGYEQFF

abundance: NA
j_gene: TRBJ1-4
v_gene: TRBV7-9
d_gene: NA
len: 16
CDR3nt: TGTGCCAGCAGCTTATTCCAGGCCCCTACTGAAGAAAAACTGTTTTTT
CDR3aa: CASSLFQAPTEEKLFF

abundance: NA
j_gene: TRBJ1-2
v_gene: TRBV19
d_gene: NA
len: 15
CDR3nt: TGTGCCAGTAGTATACACAGCCGTTCTAACTATGGCTACACCTTC
CDR3aa: CASSIHSRSNYGYTF

abundance: NA
j_gene: TRBJ2-2
v_gene: TRBV30
d_gene: NA
len: 13
CDR3nt: TGTGCCTGGATTCGGGAGAACACCGGGGAGCTGTTTTTT
CDR3aa: CAWIRENTGELFF

abundance: once
j_gene: TRBJ2-1
v_gene: TRBV11-2
d_gene: TRBD1
len: 16
CDR3nt: TGTGCCAGCAGCACGCGGACAGGGGCCTCCTACAATGAGCAGTTCTTC
CDR3aa: CASSTRTGASYNEQFF

abundance: NA
j_gene: TRBJ2-7
v_gene: TRBV29-1
d_gene: TRBD1
len: 14
CDR3nt: TGCAGCGTCGAACTCGGGACAGGGCCCTACGAGCAGTACTTC
CDR3aa: CSVELGTGPYEQYF

abundance: once
j_gene: TRBJ1-1
v_gene: TRBV27
d_gene: TRBD1
len: 15
CDR3nt: TGTGCCAGCAGTGTTGACAGGGGACTGAACACTGAAGCTTTCTTT
CDR3aa: CASSVDRGLNTEAFF

abundance: NA
j_gene: TRBJ1-2
v_gene: TRBV4-3
d_gene: NA
len: 15
CDR3nt: TGCGCCAGCAGCCAAGACCGAAGGGACGGCTATGGCTACACCTTC
CDR3aa: CASSQDRRDGYGYTF

abundance: NA
j_gene: TRBJ2-5
v_gene: TRBV6-1
d_gene: TRBD1
len: 15
CDR3nt: TGTGCCAGCAGTGAAATGACAGGGACCCAAGAGACCCAGTACTTC
CDR3aa: CASSEMTGTQETQYF

abundance: NA
j_gene: TRBJ2-7
v_gene: TRBV4-1
d_gene: NA
len: 13
CDR3nt: TGCGCCAGCAGCCACGGGGAGGACTACGAGCAGTACTTC
CDR3aa: CASSHGEDYEQYF

abundance: NA
j_gene: TRBJ2-7
v_gene: TRBV28
d_gene: NA
len: 11
CDR3nt: TGTGCCAGCGGGGGGCGTTACGAGCAGTACTTC
CDR3aa: CASGGRYEQYF

abundance: once
j_gene: TRBJ1-5
v_gene: TRBV11-2
d_gene: NA
len: 12
CDR3nt: TGTGCCAGCAGCGTAGGGGGGCAGCCCCAGCATTTT
CDR3aa: CASSVGGQPQHF

abundance: once
j_gene: TRBJ2-1
v_gene: TRBV4-1
d_gene: NA
len: 19
CDR3nt: TGCGCCAGCAGCCAAGATCTGAGGCGTAGCGTTGAGTTTCGGAATGAGCAGTTCTTC
CDR3aa: CASSQDLRRSVEFRNEQFF

abundance: NA
j_gene: TRBJ2-7
v_gene: TRBV15
d_gene: TRBD1
len: 16
CDR3nt: TGTGCCACCAGCAGAGATTTTGGGACAGGGTCATACGAGCAGTACTTC
CDR3aa: CATSRDFGTGSYEQYF

abundance: NA
j_gene: TRBJ2-7
v_gene: TRBV27
d_gene: NA
len: 15
CDR3nt: TGTGCCAGCAGCCCCGGGGTGGAGGGGGCGTACGAGCAGTACTTC
CDR3aa: CASSPGVEGAYEQYF

abundance: once
j_gene: TRBJ2-7
v_gene: TRBV7-9
d_gene: TRBD1
len: 13
CDR3nt: TGTGCCAGCAGCTTAACAGGGGGAAACGAGCAGTACTTC
CDR3aa: CASSLTGGNEQYF

abundance: NA
j_gene: TRBJ2-1
v_gene: TRBV18
d_gene: NA
len: 14
CDR3nt: TGTGCCAGCTCACCACCCGGGAGTCTGGTTGAGCAGTTCTTC
CDR3aa: CASSPPGSLVEQFF

abundance: NA
j_gene: TRBJ2-1
v_gene: TRBV19
d_gene: NA
len: 15
CDR3nt: TGTGCCAGTATGGTTGGCGGAAGCTCCTACAATGAGCAGTTCTTC
CDR3aa: CASMVGGSSYNEQFF

abundance: NA
j_gene: TRBJ2-7
v_gene: TRBV5-1
d_gene: TRBD2
len: 17
CDR3nt: TGCGCCAGCAGTCCGGAACCGGGACTAGCGGGATTATACGAGCAGTACTTC
CDR3aa: CASSPEPGLAGLYEQYF

abundance: NA
j_gene: TRBJ2-1
v_gene: TRBV11-3
d_gene: TRBD2
len: 17
CDR3nt: TGTGCCAGCAGCTTAAGCGGATCTAGCGGGGGGCAGGGTGAGCAGTTCTTC
CDR3aa: CASSLSGSSGGQGEQFF

abundance: few
j_gene: TRBJ1-1
v_gene: TRBV9
d_gene: TRBD1
len: 12
CDR3nt: TGTGCCAGCAGCCCCACAGGGGCTGAAGCTTTCTTT
CDR3aa: CASSPTGAEAFF

abundance: NA
j_gene: TRBJ2-1
v_gene: TRBV28
d_gene: TRBD2
len: 17
CDR3nt: TGTGCCAGCACCCTCGTGGTAGCGGGAGAATTATACAATGAGCAGTTCTTC
CDR3aa: CASTLVVAGELYNEQFF

abundance: NA
j_gene: TRBJ1-2
v_gene: TRBV7-9
d_gene: TRBD1
len: 16
CDR3nt: TGTGCCAGCAGCCCACGCGTGGGACAGGACCTCTATGGCTACACCTTC
CDR3aa: CASSPRVGQDLYGYTF

abundance: few
j_gene: TRBJ2-1
v_gene: TRBV14
d_gene: TRBD2
len: 16
CDR3nt: TGTGCCAGCAGCCAAACTAGCGGAGGATACGGGAATGAGCAGTTCTTC
CDR3aa: CASSQTSGGYGNEQFF

abundance: NA
j_gene: TRBJ2-7
v_gene: TRBV28
d_gene: TRBD1
len: 16
CDR3nt: TGTGCCAGCAGTGGGGACAGGGAACTCCAAGCCTACGAGCAGTACTTC
CDR3aa: CASSGDRELQAYEQYF

abundance: NA
j_gene: TRBJ2-1
v_gene: TRBV13
d_gene: NA
len: 13
CDR3nt: TGTGCCAGCAGCTTATCGGGTAACAATGAGCAGTTCTTC
CDR3aa: CASSLSGNNEQFF

abundance: NA
j_gene: TRBJ1-2
v_gene: TRBV28
d_gene: NA
len: 13
CDR3nt: TGTGCCAGCAGTCCACTAGGGAACTATGGCTACACCTTC
CDR3aa: CASSPLGNYGYTF

abundance: NA
j_gene: TRBJ1-1
v_gene: TRBV4-1
d_gene: NA
len: 16
CDR3nt: TGCGCCAGCAGCCAAACGTGGGGTACCGGGGACACTGAAGCTTTCTTT
CDR3aa: CASSQTWGTGDTEAFF

abundance: NA
j_gene: TRBJ2-1
v_gene: TRBV10-1
d_gene: TRBD2
len: 12
CDR3nt: TGCGCCAGCAGTCATAGCGGGTCTGAGCAGTTCTTC
CDR3aa: CASSHSGSEQFF

abundance: NA
j_gene: TRBJ2-2
v_gene: TRBV5-6
d_gene: NA
len: 16
CDR3nt: TGTGCCAGCAGCTTGGCCTTACAGGGACTGGCCGGGGAGCTGTTTTTT
CDR3aa: CASSLALQGLAGELFF

abundance: NA
j_gene: TRBJ1-2
v_gene: TRBV2
d_gene: TRBD1
len: 13
CDR3nt: TGTGCCAGCAGCCAGGACAGGTCATATGGCTACACCTTC
CDR3aa: CASSQDRSYGYTF

abundance: once
j_gene: TRBJ2-7
v_gene: TRBV27
d_gene: TRBD1
len: 15
CDR3nt: TGTGCCAGCAGAGTAGATGACAGGGTCCCTTTCGAGCAGTACTTC
CDR3aa: CASRVDDRVPFEQYF

abundance: NA
j_gene: TRBJ2-2
v_gene: TRBV29-1
d_gene: TRBD1
len: 13
CDR3nt: TGCAGCGTAACCGGGACAGGGGGTCGGGAGCTGTTTTTT
CDR3aa: CSVTGTGGRELFF

abundance: NA
j_gene: TRBJ2-7
v_gene: TRBV19
d_gene: NA
len: 13
CDR3nt: TGTGCCAGTAGTAGAACGCATACCTACGAGCAGTACTTC
CDR3aa: CASSRTHTYEQYF

abundance: NA
j_gene: TRBJ2-7
v_gene: TRBV5-1
d_gene: NA
len: 16
CDR3nt: TGCGCCAGCAGCATCTCATTGTTGGGTTTGGACTACGAGCAGTACTTC
CDR3aa: CASSISLLGLDYEQYF

abundance: NA
j_gene: TRBJ1-1
v_gene: TRBV25-1
d_gene: NA
len: 13
CDR3nt: TGTGCCAGCAGTGAAGATTACACCACTGAAGCTTTCTTT
CDR3aa: CASSEDYTTEAFF

abundance: NA
j_gene: TRBJ1-5
v_gene: TRBV19
d_gene: NA
len: 16
CDR3nt: TGTGCCAGTAGTATAGATGATGGACAGATCAATCAGCCCCAGCATTTT
CDR3aa: CASSIDDGQINQPQHF

abundance: NA
j_gene: TRBJ1-5
v_gene: TRBV5-3
d_gene: TRBD1
len: 17
CDR3nt: TGTGCCAGAAGCCGGGACAGAGGTCAGGATAGCAATCAGCCCCAGCATTTT
CDR3aa: CARSRDRGQDSNQPQHF

abundance: NA
j_gene: TRBJ1-3
v_gene: TRBV7-9
d_gene: NA
len: 17
CDR3nt: TGTGCCAGCAGCTTTACCCCCCCGGGACAAGGAAGAAACACCATATATTTT
CDR3aa: CASSFTPPGQGRNTIYF

abundance: NA
j_gene: TRBJ2-3
v_gene: TRBV9
d_gene: NA
len: 18
CDR3nt: TGTGCCAGCAGCGGAGCCCTCACGACAGTCGGGAGCACAGATACGCAGTATTTT
CDR3aa: CASSGALTTVGSTDTQYF

abundance: NA
j_gene: TRBJ2-1
v_gene: TRBV11-2
d_gene: NA
len: 14
CDR3nt: TGTGCCAGCAGCCCCTGGGGGTCCTACAATGAGCAGTTCTTC
CDR3aa: CASSPWGSYNEQFF

abundance: NA
j_gene: TRBJ2-7
v_gene: TRBV13
d_gene: NA
len: 13
CDR3nt: TGTGCCAGCAGCTCGGACACAAACTACGAGCAGTACTTC
CDR3aa: CASSSDTNYEQYF

abundance: once
j_gene: TRBJ1-5
v_gene: TRBV19
d_gene: NA
len: 15
CDR3nt: TGTGCCAGTAGGGGCAGGATTAATAGCAATCAGCCCCAGCATTTT
CDR3aa: CASRGRINSNQPQHF

abundance: NA
j_gene: TRBJ1-1
v_gene: TRBV6-1
d_gene: NA
len: 13
CDR3nt: TGTGCCAGCAGTGGGCTACGTAGCACTGAAGCTTTCTTT
CDR3aa: CASSGLRSTEAFF

abundance: NA
j_gene: TRBJ2-7
v_gene: TRBV5-6
d_gene: TRBD2
len: 15
CDR3nt: TGTGCCAGCAGCTTGACGGCGGGAGGGTTCTACGAGCAGTACTTC
CDR3aa: CASSLTAGGFYEQYF

abundance: NA
j_gene: TRBJ1-1
v_gene: TRBV27
d_gene: NA
len: 13
CDR3nt: TGTGCCAGCAGGTCGGGGGCTTACACTGAAGCTTTCTTT
CDR3aa: CASRSGAYTEAFF

abundance: NA
j_gene: TRBJ1-1
v_gene: TRBV5-8
d_gene: TRBD1
len: 13
CDR3nt: TGTGCCAGCAGCATACAGGGGGCCCCTGAAGCTTTCTTT
CDR3aa: CASSIQGAPEAFF

abundance: NA
j_gene: TRBJ2-7
v_gene: TRBV2
d_gene: NA
len: 11
CDR3nt: TGTGCCGCCTACCAGGGCTACGAGCAGTACTTC
CDR3aa: CAAYQGYEQYF

abundance: NA
j_gene: TRBJ2-7
v_gene: TRBV27
d_gene: TRBD2
len: 18
CDR3nt: TGTGCCAGCAGTTATCAGGGACTAGCGGGAGGGCCGTCCTACGAGCAGTACTTC
CDR3aa: CASSYQGLAGGPSYEQYF

abundance: NA
j_gene: TRBJ2-1
v_gene: TRBV4-2
d_gene: TRBD2
len: 15
CDR3nt: TGTGCCAGCAGACCTTGGGCGGGAGACTACAATGAGCAGTTCTTC
CDR3aa: CASRPWAGDYNEQFF

abundance: NA
j_gene: TRBJ2-1
v_gene: TRBV2
d_gene: TRBD2
len: 13
CDR3nt: TGTGCCAGCAGAGGGACTAGCGGGAGGGTGTGGTTCTTC
CDR3aa: CASRGTSGRVWFF

abundance: few
j_gene: TRBJ1-1
v_gene: TRBV19
d_gene: TRBD1
len: 13
CDR3nt: TGTGCCGCAGGGGGGACAACGAACACTGAAGCTTTCTTT
CDR3aa: CAAGGTTNTEAFF

abundance: NA
j_gene: TRBJ1-2
v_gene: TRBV4-3
d_gene: NA
len: 14
CDR3nt: TGCGCCAGCAGCCAAGATACAGGAAACTATGGCTACACCTTC
CDR3aa: CASSQDTGNYGYTF

abundance: NA
j_gene: TRBJ1-1
v_gene: TRBV5-4
d_gene: TRBD1
len: 14
CDR3nt: TGTGCCAGCAGCTTAGGGACAGTGGGCACTGAAGCTTTCTTT
CDR3aa: CASSLGTVGTEAFF

abundance: NA
j_gene: TRBJ1-2
v_gene: TRBV6-5
d_gene: NA
len: 15
CDR3nt: TGTGCCAGCAGTTATGTCGCCCAGGGAGCCTATGGCTACACCTTC
CDR3aa: CASSYVAQGAYGYTF

abundance: NA
j_gene: TRBJ1-5
v_gene: TRBV14
d_gene: NA
len: 17
CDR3nt: TGTGCCAGCAGCCGCAGCGGGGGGCCCTATAGCAATCAGCCCCAGCATTTT
CDR3aa: CASSRSGGPYSNQPQHF

abundance: NA
j_gene: TRBJ2-7
v_gene: TRBV6-6
d_gene: NA
len: 14
CDR3nt: TGTGCCAGCAGTTACTCAGCGTCTACCTACGAGCAGTACTTC
CDR3aa: CASSYSASTYEQYF

abundance: NA
j_gene: TRBJ2-7
v_gene: TRBV5-6
d_gene: NA
len: 12
CDR3nt: TGTGCCAGCAGCATCGACGTCTACGAGCAGTACTTC
CDR3aa: CASSIDVYEQYF